The 27 T cell receptor beta chains below were found in one sample sequenced in a study of technical replicates of blood from a few donors (dated by TCRdb to about 2017). Library method: the immunoSEQ multiplex PCR assay. In TCRdb, the immuneACCESS table is reduced to in-frame sequences with V and J assigned. These tables do not hold every clone; where another copy was compared, an unresolved V gene accounts for under half, and the others remain unexplained. The sample profile shows some 14,000 clones; roughly 84% of them were found once. Together, the top ten hold approximately 10% of the sample. Sequencing was carried out using PBMCs. These receptors were taken from a human donor in good health.

CDR3 sequence: CASSLGTGGNTIYF. The CDR3 DNA reads TGCGCCAGCAGCTTGGGGACAGGAGGAAACACCATATATTTT. The chain recombines TRBV5-1 with TRBJ1-3, with TRBD1 identical over 7 bases. The ends lost 0 bases at V and 4 bases at J; junction bases unmatched: 1. The CDR3 runs 14 residues. The germline gives CDR1 SGHRS, CDR2 YFSETQ.

This clone was picked up a small number of times. This chain joins TRBV5-5 and TRBJ1-5, with D uncertain. V dropped 2 bases and J dropped 8 bases, with 11 bases sitting between them. The CDR3 covers 13 residues. CDR1 and CDR2 from the germline V gene are SGHKS and YYEKEE (reference sequence). CDR3 in amino acids: CASSFGSLEPQHF. CDR3 DNA: TGTGCCAGCAGCTTTGGGAGTTTGGAGCCCCAGCATTTT.

Details on this clone: Mismatch with germline at one junction end may stem from a read error. The rearrangement links TRBV10-1 to TRBJ2-7; TRBD1 is a possible D gene (6 bases). The CDR3 consists of 14 residues. CDR1 is WNHNN, CDR2 SYGVQD, per germline (reference sequence). The CDR3 DNA reads TGCGCCAGAAGTGTCGGACAGCGCTCCTACGAGCAGTACTTC. It yields the protein CARSVGQRSYEQYF.

This chain connects TRBV9 to TRBJ2-3; 9 nucleotides agree with TRBD2. V was pared by 0 bases and J by 5 bases, with 4 bases of the junction left unmatched. Per the germline V gene, CDR1 is SGDLS and CDR2 is YYNGEE. This CDR3 has 15 residues. CDR3 residues: CASSVGGRAGDTQYF. The CDR3 region has the DNA TGTGCCAGCAGCGTAGGCGGGAGGGCTGGAGATACGCAGTATTTT.

The CDR3 region is CASSFGQESTTNEKLFF. The CDR3 DNA reads TGCGCCAGCAGCTTTGGGCAGGAATCGACAACTAATGAAAAACTGTTTTTT. The chain links TRBV5-1 to TRBJ1-4; the D is unclear. CDR1 is SGHRS and CDR2 is YFSETQ in the germline V gene. CDR3 length: 17 residues. Trimming cost V 2 bases and J 0 bases, with 14 bases left between them.

This rearrangement joins TRBV5-4 to TRBJ2-7, with 7 bases matching TRBD2. Germline loops: CDR1 SGHNT, CDR2 YYREEE (reference sequence). V shed 0 bases and J 0 bases; nucleotides not matched to a gene: 6. There are 16 residues in the CDR3. This chain's CDR3 is CASSLAGREASYEQYF. In nucleotides, the CDR3 is TGTGCCAGCAGCTTGGCCGGCCGGGAGGCCTCCTACGAGCAGTACTTC.

The gene calls are TRBV11-3 and TRBJ2-1, with 8 bases identical to TRBD2. This CDR3 region has 15 residues. In germline, CDR1 is SGHNT, CDR2 YENEEA. V lost 1 base to trimming and J lost 8 bases; unmatched junction nucleotides: 7. The DNA of the CDR3 is TGTGCCAGCAGCTTAGTCGCGGGAGGTTCGCATGAGCAGTTCTTC. Translation: CASSLVAGGSHEQFF.

This rearrangement joins TRBV27 to TRBJ1-2; no clear D gene. Germline loops: CDR1 MNHEY, CDR2 SMNVEV (reference sequence). The CDR3 totals 13 residues. Between the trimmed V and J ends, which lost 9 bases and 3 bases, there was a span of 14 bases. The CDR3 loop reads CASMGVHDYGYTF. In DNA form, the CDR3 reads TGTGCCAGTATGGGAGTACACGACTATGGCTACACCTTC.

The J gene is TRBJ1-1, the V gene TRBV6-6; D possibly corresponds to TRBD1 (5 bases). The ends were cut back, 2 bases at V and 4 bases at J, with 11 bases in the middle. The germline V gene encodes CDR1 MNHNY and CDR2 SVGAGI (reference sequence). This CDR3 has 14 residues. For the CDR3, the DNA is TGTGCCAGCAGTTACCCCCAGGGAACCACTGAAGCTTTCTTT. It codes for CASSYPQGTTEAFF.

Only a few counts were recorded for this clone. The rearrangement links TRBV12-5 to TRBJ2-1, with 8 bases that match TRBD2. CDR1 LGHNT and CDR2 FRNRAP come from the germline V gene. Trimming took 0 bases from V and 5 from J; bases not matched to a gene: 21. The CDR3 is 21 amino acids. This chain's CDR3 is CASGLVRGLALGWRLNNEQFF. The CDR3 DNA is TGTGCTAGTGGTTTGGTACGTGGACTAGCCCTGGGTTGGAGGTTGAACAATGAGCAGTTCTTC.

The rearrangement uses TRBV18 and TRBJ2-1; 7 nucleotides line up with TRBD1. The J segment lost 2 bases and the V segment lost 0 bases, leaving 4 bases of the junction unmatched. The CDR3 has 16 residues. From germline, CDR1 is KGHSH and CDR2 LQKENI. CDR3 in DNA: TGTGCCAGCTCACCACCAGGGACAGCTACCTACAATGAGCAGTTCTTC. Its protein product is CASSPPGTATYNEQFF.

J is TRBJ2-5 and V is TRBV19; no firm D call. V shed 3 bases and J shed 5 bases, with 7 bases lying between them. Germline V lookup: CDR1 LNHDA, CDR2 SQIVND (reference sequence). The CDR3 is 12 amino acids. The CDR3 DNA sequence: TGTGCCAGTAGTATGTATCAGGAGACCCAGTACTTC. Translating it yields CASSMYQETQYF.

The V and J genes are TRBV28 and TRBJ2-7; TRBD2 might be the D (5 bases). CDR1 is MDHEN, CDR2 SYDVKM, per germline. V was trimmed by 6 bases and J by 0 bases, leaving 18 bases between them. The CDR3 sequence is 16 residues long. The CDR3 sequence: CASSGSEGASSYEQYF. The CDR3 DNA sequence: TGTGCCAGCAGCGGCAGCGAGGGCGCGAGCTCCTACGAGCAGTACTTC.

This sequence joins TRBV11-3 and TRBJ2-1; D is unclear. Trimming removed 2 bases from V and 2 bases from J, with 7 bases in between. This CDR3 has 14 residues. CDR1 is SGHNT, CDR2 YENEEA, per germline. This CDR3 is CASSLSVAYNEQFF. The CDR3 DNA reads TGTGCCAGCAGCTTATCGGTAGCCTACAATGAGCAGTTCTTC.

V gene TRBV19 combines with J gene TRBJ2-1; TRBD2 aligns across 10 bases. Germline CDR1 reads LNHDA; CDR2 reads SQIVND (reference sequence). The V gene end was trimmed by 3 bases and the J gene end by 4 bases; junction bases not matched to a gene: 6. This CDR3 contains 16 residues. The CDR3 DNA is TGTGCCAGTAGTATCCAAGCGGGAGGGGGGTACAATGAGCAGTTCTTC. Its protein product is CASSIQAGGGYNEQFF. The whole variable domain, remainder taken from reference TRBV19 and TRBJ2-1, is DGGITQSPKYLFRKEGQNVTLSCEQNLNHDAMYWYRQDPGQGLRLIYYSQIVNDFQKGDIAEGYSVSREKKESFPLTVTSAQKNPTAFYLCASSIQAGGGYNEQFFGPGTRLTVL.

This clone has just a few counts. The chain employs TRBV7-3 and TRBJ1-2, with 8 positions matching TRBD1. This CDR3 is built from 13 residues. Looked up from germline, CDR1 is SGHTA and CDR2 is FQGTGA. The J segment lost 5 bases and the V segment lost 4 bases, leaving 3 bases of the junction unmatched. The chain's CDR3 is CASSSRQGYGYTF. The CDR3 DNA reads as TGTGCCAGCAGCTCTAGACAGGGGTATGGCTACACCTTC.

This chain connects TRBV7-9 to TRBJ2-7; 7 nucleotides agree with TRBD2. Losses at the gene ends were 1 base for V and 4 bases for J; bases not matched to a gene: 1. CDR3 length: 13 residues. Germline assignment: CDR1 SEHNR and CDR2 FQNEAQ (reference sequence). CDR3 nucleotide sequence: TGTGCCAGCAGCTTAGGGGGGGGATACGAGCAGTACTTC. Translating it yields CASSLGGGYEQYF.

The gene calls are TRBV7-2 and TRBJ1-2; D is uncertain. The germline gives CDR1 SGHTA, CDR2 FQGNSA. The germline V and J ends were trimmed by 1 base and 2 bases, with 8 bases remaining between them. This CDR3 spans 14 amino acids. CDR3 DNA: TGTGCCAGCAGCTTAGATTGGCAGAACTATGGCTACACCTTC. Its protein product is CASSLDWQNYGYTF. The full variable domain, its missing parts supplied by reference TRBV7-2 and TRBJ1-2, is GAGVSQSPSNKVTEKGKDVELRCDPISGHTALYWYRQSLGQGLEFLIYFQGNSAPDKSGLPSDRFSAERTGGSVSTLTIQRTQQEDSAVYLCASSLDWQNYGYTFGSGTRLTVV.

The V and J genes are TRBV5-3 and TRBJ1-5; 8 positions agree with TRBD1. TRBV5-3 is designated an ORF whose function remains uncertain. With 4 bases clipped from V and 6 bases from J, the junction kept 9 bases outside the gene matches. The CDR3 runs 15 residues. The CDR3 region has the DNA TGTGCCAGAAGCCGGGGACAGGAGGGAGGTCAGCCCCAGCATTTT. It yields the protein CARSRGQEGGQPQHF.

This chain links TRBV18 with TRBJ1-3; D may be TRBD1 (6 bases). This CDR3 comprises 16 residues. V shed 6 bases and J shed 1 base, with 16 bases lying between them. The V gene's germline CDR1 is KGHSH and CDR2 LQKENI. CDR3 in amino acids: CASSTDSPRSGNTIYF. CDR3 sequence (DNA): TGTGCCAGCTCTACGGACAGCCCTAGGTCTGGAAACACCATATATTTT.

The chain combines TRBV10-2 with TRBJ2-7; 13 bases are shared with TRBD2. The CDR3 extends over 14 amino acids. Looked up from germline, CDR1 is WSHSY and CDR2 is SAAADI. V shed 6 bases, J shed 3 bases, and the junction held 2 bases outside the gene matches. DNA for the CDR3: TGCGCCAGCAGCAGGACTAGCGGGAGCTACGAGCAGTACTTC. This codes for CASSRTSGSYEQYF.

V and J are TRBV2 and TRBJ2-7, with unresolved D. Trimming removed 1 base at V and 0 bases at J, with 7 bases between. Germline V lookup: CDR1 SNHLY, CDR2 FYNNEI. The CDR3 extends over 14 amino acids. CDR3 sequence: CASSEDLLSYEQYF. CDR3 nucleotides: TGTGCCAGCAGTGAAGACTTGCTCTCCTACGAGCAGTACTTC.

V gene TRBV28 combines with J gene TRBJ2-2, with TRBD2 identical over 9 bases. The V gene's germline CDR1 is MDHEN and CDR2 SYDVKM. V was pared by 5 bases and J by 8 bases, with 12 bases of the junction left unmatched. The CDR3 contains 16 residues. The CDR3 DNA follows: TGTGCCAGCAGTACCATAGCGGGAGATGGTTCGGGGGAGCTGTTTTTT. Translating it yields CASSTIAGDGSGELFF.

The chain employs TRBV2 and TRBJ2-5; maybe TRBD1 (5 bases). In germline, CDR1 is SNHLY, CDR2 FYNNEI. The CDR3 has 13 residues. Trimming stripped 7 bases from V and 6 bases from J, with 15 bases between. CDR3 protein: CASTGLGRKTQYF. In DNA, the CDR3 is TGTGCCAGCACAGGGCTCGGAAGAAAGACCCAGTACTTC. The full variable domain, in which reference TRBV2 and TRBJ2-5 provide the parts outside the CDR3, is EPEVTQTPSHQVTQMGQEVILRCVPISNHLYFYWYRQILGQKVEFLVSFYNNEISEKSEIFDDQFSVERPDGSNFTLKIRSTKLEDSAMYFCASTGLGRKTQYFGPGTRLLVL.

V gene TRBV10-2 combines with J gene TRBJ1-4; 8 bases match TRBD1. There are 15 residues in the CDR3. CDR1 and CDR2 from the germline V gene are WSHSY and SAAADI. V lost 0 bases to trimming and J lost 7 bases; unmatched junction nucleotides: 4. CDR3 nucleotide sequence: TGCGCCAGCAGTGAGTCGCAAGGACAGGGTGAAAAACTGTTTTTT. Protein: CASSESQGQGEKLFF.

V usage is TRBV6-4 and J usage is TRBJ2-1, with TRBD2 matching over 8 bases. After removal of 2 bases from V and 6 bases from J, the junction contained 0 bases not matched to a gene. The CDR3 extends over 13 amino acids. Germline lookup yields CDR1 MRHNA and CDR2 SNTAGT. Written as DNA, the CDR3 is TGTGCCAGCAGTGACGGGACTAGCAATGAGCAGTTCTTC. As protein: CASSDGTSNEQFF.

The rearrangement links TRBV19 to TRBJ2-5, with 7 bases aligning to TRBD2. This CDR3 has 15 residues. V dropped 3 bases and J dropped 5; count of bases not matched to a gene: 9. Germline V lookup: CDR1 LNHDA, CDR2 SQIVND (reference sequence). Written as DNA, the CDR3 is TGTGCCAGTAGTATTGGGGGGGAACTCAGGGAGACCCAGTACTTC. This sequence encodes CASSIGGELRETQYF.